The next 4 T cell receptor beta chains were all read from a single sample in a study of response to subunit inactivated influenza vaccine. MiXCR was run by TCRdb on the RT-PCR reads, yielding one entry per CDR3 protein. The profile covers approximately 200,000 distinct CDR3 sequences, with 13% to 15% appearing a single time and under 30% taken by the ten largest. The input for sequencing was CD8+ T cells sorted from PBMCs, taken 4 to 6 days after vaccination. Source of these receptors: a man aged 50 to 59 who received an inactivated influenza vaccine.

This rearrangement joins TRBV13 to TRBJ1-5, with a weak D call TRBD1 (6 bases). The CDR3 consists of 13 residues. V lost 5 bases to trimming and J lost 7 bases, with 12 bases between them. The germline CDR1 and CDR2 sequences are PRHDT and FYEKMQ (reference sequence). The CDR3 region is CASSGGRRQPQHF. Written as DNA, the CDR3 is TGTGCCAGCAGCGGGGGGCGCAGGCAGCCCCAGCATTTT.

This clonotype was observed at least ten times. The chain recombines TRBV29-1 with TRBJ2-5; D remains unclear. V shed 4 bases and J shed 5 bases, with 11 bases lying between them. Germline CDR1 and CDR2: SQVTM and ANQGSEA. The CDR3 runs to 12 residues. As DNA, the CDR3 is TGCAGCGTTGTAACATCCCCGGAGACCCAGTACTTC. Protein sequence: CSVVTSPETQYF. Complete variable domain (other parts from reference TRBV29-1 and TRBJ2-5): SAVISQKPSRDICQRGTSLTIQCQVDSQVTMMFWYRQQPGQSLTLIATANQGSEATYESGFVIDKFPISRPNLTFSTLTVSNMSPEDSSIYLCSVVTSPETQYFGPGTRLLVL.

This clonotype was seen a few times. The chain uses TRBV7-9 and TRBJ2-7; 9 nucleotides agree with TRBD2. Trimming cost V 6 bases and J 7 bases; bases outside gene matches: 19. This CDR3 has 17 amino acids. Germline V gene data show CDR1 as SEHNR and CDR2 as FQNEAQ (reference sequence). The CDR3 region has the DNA TGTGCCAGCAGAACCCCCTGGGCGGGAGGGCCGGGTCATGAGCAGTACTTC. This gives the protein CASRTPWAGGPGHEQYF.

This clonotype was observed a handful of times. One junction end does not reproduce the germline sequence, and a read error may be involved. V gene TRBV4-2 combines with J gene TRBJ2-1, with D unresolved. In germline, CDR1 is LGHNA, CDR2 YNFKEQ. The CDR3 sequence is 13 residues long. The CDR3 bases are TGTGCCAGCAGCCAAGTGGGCGGCACCCTTCTGGTCTTC. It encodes CASSQVGGTLLVF.